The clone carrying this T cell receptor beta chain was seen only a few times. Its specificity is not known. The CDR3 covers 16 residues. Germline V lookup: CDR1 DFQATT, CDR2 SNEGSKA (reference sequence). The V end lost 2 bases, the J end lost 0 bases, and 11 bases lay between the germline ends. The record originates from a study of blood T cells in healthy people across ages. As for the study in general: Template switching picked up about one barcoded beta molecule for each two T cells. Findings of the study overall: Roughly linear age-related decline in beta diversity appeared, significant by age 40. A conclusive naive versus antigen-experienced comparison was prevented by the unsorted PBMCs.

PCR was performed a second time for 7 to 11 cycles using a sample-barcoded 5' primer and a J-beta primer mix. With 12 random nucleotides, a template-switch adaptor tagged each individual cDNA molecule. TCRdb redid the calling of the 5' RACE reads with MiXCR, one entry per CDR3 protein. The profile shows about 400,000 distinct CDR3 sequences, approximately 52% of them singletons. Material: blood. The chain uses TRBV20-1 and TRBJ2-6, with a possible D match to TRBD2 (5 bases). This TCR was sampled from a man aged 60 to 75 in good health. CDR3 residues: CSARSRTSSGANVLTF. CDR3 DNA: TGCAGTGCTAGAAGTAGAACTAGCTCTGGGGCCAACGTCCTGACTTTC.